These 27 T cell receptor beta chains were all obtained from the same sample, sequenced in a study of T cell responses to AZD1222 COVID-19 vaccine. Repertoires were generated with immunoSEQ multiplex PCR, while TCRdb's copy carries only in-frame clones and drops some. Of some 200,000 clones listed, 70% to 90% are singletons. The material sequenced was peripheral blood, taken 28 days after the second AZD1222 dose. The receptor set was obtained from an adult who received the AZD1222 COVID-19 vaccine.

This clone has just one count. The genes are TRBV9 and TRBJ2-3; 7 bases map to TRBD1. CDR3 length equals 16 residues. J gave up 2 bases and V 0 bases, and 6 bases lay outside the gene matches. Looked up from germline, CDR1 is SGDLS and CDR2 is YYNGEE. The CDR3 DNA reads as TGTGCCAGCAGCGTAGATCCAGGGGGTCTCACAGATACGCAGTATTTT. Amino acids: CASSVDPGGLTDTQYF.

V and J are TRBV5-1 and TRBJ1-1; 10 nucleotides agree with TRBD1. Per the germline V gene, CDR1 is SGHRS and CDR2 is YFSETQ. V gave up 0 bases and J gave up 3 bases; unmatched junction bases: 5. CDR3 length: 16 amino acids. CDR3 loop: CASSLAGTGVDTEAFF. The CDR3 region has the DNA TGCGCCAGCAGCTTGGCCGGGACAGGGGTGGACACTGAAGCTTTCTTT.

The CDR3 coding sequence is TGTGCCAGCAGGGCGACAGAGGGAAAGACCCAGTACTTC. Translation: CASRATEGKTQYF. The V gene is TRBV12-3 or TRBV12-4, the J gene TRBJ2-5; D tentatively reads TRBD1 or TRBD2 (5 bases each). There are 13 residues in the CDR3. V lost 6 bases and J lost 6, with 14 bases in between.

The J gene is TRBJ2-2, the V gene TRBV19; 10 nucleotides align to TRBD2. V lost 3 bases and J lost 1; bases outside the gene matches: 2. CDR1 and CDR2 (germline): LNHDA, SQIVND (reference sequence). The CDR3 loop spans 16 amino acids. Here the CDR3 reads CASSIPSGRNTGELFF. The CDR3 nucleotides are TGTGCCAGTAGTATCCCTAGCGGGAGGAACACCGGGGAGCTGTTTTTT.

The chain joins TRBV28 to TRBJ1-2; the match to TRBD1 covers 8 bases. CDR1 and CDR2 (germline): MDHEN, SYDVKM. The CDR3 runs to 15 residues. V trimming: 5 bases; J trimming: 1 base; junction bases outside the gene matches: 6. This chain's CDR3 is CASSPGQGVNYGYTF. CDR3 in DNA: TGTGCCAGCAGTCCTGGACAGGGCGTTAACTATGGCTACACCTTC.

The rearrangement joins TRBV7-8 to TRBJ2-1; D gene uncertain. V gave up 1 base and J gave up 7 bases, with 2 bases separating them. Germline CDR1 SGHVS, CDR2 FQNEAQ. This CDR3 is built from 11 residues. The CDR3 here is CASSLVNEQFF. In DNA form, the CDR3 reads TGTGCCAGCAGCTTAGTGAATGAGCAGTTCTTC.

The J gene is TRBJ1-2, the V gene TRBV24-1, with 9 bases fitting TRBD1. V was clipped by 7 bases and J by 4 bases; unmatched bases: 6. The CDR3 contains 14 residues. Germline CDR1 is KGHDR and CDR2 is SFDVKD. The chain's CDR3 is CATRRTGESYGYTF. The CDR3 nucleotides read TGTGCCACCAGGCGGACAGGGGAATCCTATGGCTACACCTTC.

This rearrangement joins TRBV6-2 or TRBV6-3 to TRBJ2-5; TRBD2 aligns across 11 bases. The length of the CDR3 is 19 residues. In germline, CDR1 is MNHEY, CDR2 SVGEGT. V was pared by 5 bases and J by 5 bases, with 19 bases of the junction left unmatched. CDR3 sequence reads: CASSTLTGLAAVRGETQYF. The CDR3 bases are TGTGCCAGCAGTACCTTAACGGGACTAGCGGCCGTCAGGGGTGAGACCCAGTACTTC.

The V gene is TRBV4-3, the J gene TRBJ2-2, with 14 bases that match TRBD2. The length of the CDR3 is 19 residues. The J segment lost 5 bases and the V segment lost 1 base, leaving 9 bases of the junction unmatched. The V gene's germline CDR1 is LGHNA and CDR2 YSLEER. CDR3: CASSQVGLAGGPGTGELFF. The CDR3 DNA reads TGCGCCAGCAGCCAAGTCGGACTAGCGGGAGGTCCGGGGACCGGGGAGCTGTTTTTT.

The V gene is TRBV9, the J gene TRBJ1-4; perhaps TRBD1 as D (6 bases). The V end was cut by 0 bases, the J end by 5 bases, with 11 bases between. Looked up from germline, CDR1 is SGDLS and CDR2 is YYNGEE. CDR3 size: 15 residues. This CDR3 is CASSVEEGTNEKLFF. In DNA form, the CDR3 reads TGTGCCAGCAGCGTAGAGGAGGGGACAAATGAAAAACTGTTTTTT.

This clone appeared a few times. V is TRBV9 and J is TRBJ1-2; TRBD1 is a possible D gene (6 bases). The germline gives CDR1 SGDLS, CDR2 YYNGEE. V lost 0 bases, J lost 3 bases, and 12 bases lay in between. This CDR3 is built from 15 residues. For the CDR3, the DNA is TGTGCCAGCAGCGTAGCTGGGGGCGCAGACTATGGCTACACCTTC. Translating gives CASSVAGGADYGYTF.

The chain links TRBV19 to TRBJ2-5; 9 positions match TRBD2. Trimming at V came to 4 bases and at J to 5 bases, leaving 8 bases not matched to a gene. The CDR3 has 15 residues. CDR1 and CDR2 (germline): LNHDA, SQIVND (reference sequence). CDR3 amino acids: CASSTGTSYEETQYF. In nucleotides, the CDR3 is TGTGCCAGTAGTACCGGGACTAGCTACGAGGAGACCCAGTACTTC.

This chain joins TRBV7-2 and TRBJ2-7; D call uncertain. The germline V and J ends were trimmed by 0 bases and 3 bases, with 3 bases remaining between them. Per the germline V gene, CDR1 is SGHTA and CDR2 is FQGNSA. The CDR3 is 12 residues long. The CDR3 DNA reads TGTGCCAGCAGCTTAGCTCTCTACGAGCAGTACTTC. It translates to CASSLALYEQYF.

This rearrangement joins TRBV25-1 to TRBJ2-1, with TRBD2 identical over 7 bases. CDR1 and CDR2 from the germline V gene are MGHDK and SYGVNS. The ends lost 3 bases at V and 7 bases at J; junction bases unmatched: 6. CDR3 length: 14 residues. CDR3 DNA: TGTGCCAGCAGTGATAATTGGGGGGGGAATGAGCAGTTCTTC. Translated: CASSDNWGGNEQFF.

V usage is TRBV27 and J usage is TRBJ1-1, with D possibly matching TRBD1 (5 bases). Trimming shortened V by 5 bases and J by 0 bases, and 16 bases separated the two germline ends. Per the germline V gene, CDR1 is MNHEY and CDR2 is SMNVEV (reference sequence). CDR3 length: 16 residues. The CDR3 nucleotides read TGTGCCAGCAGTCTTGGGGGGAGCAGGATGAACACTGAAGCTTTCTTT. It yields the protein CASSLGGSRMNTEAFF.

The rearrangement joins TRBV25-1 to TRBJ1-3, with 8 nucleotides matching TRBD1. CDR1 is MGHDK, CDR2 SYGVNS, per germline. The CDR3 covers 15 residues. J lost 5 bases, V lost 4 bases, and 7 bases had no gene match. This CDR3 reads CASSVSGGRRNTIYF. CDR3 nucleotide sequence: TGTGCCAGCAGTGTATCAGGGGGCCGGCGAAACACCATATATTTT.

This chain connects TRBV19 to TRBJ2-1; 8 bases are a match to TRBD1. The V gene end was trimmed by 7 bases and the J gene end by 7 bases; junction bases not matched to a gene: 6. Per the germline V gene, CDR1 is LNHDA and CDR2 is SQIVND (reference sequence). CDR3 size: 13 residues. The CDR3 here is CASMVTGGNEQFF. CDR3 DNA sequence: TGTGCCAGTATGGTAACAGGGGGGAATGAGCAGTTCTTC.

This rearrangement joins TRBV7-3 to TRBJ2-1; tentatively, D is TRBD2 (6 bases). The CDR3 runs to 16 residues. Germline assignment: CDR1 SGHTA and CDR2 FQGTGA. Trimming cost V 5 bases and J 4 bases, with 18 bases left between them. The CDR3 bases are TGTGCCAGCAGCCGAAAAGCCGGGGGAGCTTACAATGAGCAGTTCTTC. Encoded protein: CASSRKAGGAYNEQFF.

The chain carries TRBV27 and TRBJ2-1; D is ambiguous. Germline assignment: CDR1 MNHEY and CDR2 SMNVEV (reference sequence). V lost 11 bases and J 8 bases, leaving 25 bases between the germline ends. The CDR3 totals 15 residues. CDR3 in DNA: TGTGCCTTCCAGACCCCAGGCGGCAGGTGGTATGAGCAGTTCTTC. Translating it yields CAFQTPGGRWYEQFF.

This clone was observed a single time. CDR3 residues: CAGKAGQGFYGYTF. The CDR3 nucleotides are TGTGCCGGCAAGGCTGGACAGGGATTCTATGGCTACACCTTC. This rearrangement joins TRBV28 to TRBJ1-2; TRBD1 agrees at 8 bases. V shed 11 bases, J shed 4 bases, and the junction held 12 bases outside the gene matches. The germline V gene encodes CDR1 MDHEN and CDR2 SYDVKM. The CDR3 contains 14 residues.

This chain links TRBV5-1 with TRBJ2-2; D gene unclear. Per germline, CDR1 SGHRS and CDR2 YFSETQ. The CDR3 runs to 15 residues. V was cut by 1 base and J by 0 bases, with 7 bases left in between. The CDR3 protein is CASSLNDANTGELFF. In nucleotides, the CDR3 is TGCGCCAGCAGCTTGAACGACGCGAACACCGGGGAGCTGTTTTTT.

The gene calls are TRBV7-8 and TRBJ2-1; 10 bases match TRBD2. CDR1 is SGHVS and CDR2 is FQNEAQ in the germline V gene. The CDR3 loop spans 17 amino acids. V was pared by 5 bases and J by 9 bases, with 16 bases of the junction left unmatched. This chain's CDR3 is CASSPLVLAGVGSEQFF. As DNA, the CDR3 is TGTGCCAGCAGCCCATTGGTTCTAGCGGGAGTAGGGAGTGAGCAGTTCTTC.

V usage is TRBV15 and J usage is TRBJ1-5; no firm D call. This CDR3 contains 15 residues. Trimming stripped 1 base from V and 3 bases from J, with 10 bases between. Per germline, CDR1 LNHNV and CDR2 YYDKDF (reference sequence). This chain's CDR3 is CATSRGRDFNQPQHF. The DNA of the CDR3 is TGTGCCACCAGCAGAGGTAGAGACTTCAATCAGCCCCAGCATTTT. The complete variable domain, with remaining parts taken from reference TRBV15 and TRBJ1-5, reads DAMVIQNPRYQVTQFGKPVTLSCSQTLNHNVMYWYQQKSSQAPKLLFHYYDKDFNNEADTPDNFQSRRPNTSFCFLDIRSPGLGDTAMYLCATSRGRDFNQPQHFGDGTRLSIL.

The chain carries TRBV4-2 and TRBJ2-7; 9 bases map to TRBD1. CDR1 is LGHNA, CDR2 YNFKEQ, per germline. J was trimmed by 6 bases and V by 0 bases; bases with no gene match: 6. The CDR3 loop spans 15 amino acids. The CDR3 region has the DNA TGTGCCAGCAGCCAAGAAACAGGGGGCCCGCGCGAGCAGTACTTC. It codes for CASSQETGGPREQYF.

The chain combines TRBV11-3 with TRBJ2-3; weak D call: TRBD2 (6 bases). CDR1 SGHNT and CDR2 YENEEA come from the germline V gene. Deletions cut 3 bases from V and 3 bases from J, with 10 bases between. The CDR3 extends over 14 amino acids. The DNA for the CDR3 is TGTGCCAGCAGCTTCCGGGGGAGAACAGATACGCAGTATTTT. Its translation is CASSFRGRTDTQYF.

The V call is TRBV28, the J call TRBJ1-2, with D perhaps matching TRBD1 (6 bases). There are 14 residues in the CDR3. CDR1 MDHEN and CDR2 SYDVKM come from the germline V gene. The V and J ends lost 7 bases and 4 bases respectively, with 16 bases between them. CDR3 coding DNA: TGTGCCAGCACCCCTGGGGACACTCTCTATGGCTACACCTTC. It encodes CASTPGDTLYGYTF.

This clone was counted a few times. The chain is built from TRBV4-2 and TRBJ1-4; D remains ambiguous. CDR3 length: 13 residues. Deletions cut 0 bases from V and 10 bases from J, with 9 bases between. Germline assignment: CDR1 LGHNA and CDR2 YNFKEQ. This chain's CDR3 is CASSQERIGKLFF. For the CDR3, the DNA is TGTGCCAGCAGCCAAGAAAGGATAGGAAAACTGTTTTTT.